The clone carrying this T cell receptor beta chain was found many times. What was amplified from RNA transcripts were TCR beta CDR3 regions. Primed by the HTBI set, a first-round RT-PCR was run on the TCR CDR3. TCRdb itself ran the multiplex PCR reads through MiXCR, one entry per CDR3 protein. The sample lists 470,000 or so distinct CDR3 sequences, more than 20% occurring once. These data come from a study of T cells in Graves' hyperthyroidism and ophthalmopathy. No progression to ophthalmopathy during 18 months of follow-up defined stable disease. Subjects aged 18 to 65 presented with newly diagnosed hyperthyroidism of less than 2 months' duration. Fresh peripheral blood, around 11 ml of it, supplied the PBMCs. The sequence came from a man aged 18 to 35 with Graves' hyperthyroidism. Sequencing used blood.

CDR3 coding DNA: TGTGCCAGCAGCTTAGAACAGGGGCTCTACGAGCAGTACTTC. Translated: CASSLEQGLYEQYF. The chain joins TRBV7-6 to TRBJ2-7; TRBD1 aligns across 7 bases. The CDR3 covers 14 residues. V gave up 1 base and J gave up 3 bases; unmatched junction bases: 3. Germline CDR1 SGHVS, CDR2 FNYEAQ.